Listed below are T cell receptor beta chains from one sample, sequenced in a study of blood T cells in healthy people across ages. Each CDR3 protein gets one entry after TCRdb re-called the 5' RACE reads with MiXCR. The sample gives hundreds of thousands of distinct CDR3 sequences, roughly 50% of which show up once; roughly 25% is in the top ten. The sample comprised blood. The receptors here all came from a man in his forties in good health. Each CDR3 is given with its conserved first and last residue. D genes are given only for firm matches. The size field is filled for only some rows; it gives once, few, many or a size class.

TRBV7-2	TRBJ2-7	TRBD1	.	CASSPTSGRGQGMDEQYF	TGTGCCAGCAGCCCCACATCAGGCCGGGGACAGGGGATGGACGAGCAGTACTTC
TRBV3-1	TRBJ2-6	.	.	CASSPQLGQGANVLTF	TGTGCCAGCAGCCCTCAGTTGGGGCAGGGGGCCAACGTCCTGACTTTC
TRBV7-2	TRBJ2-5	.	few	CASSSGEQYF	TGTGCCAGCAGCTCCGGGGAGCAGTACTTC
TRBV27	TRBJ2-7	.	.	CASSFDTSSYEQYF	TGTGCCAGCAGTTTTGACACTAGCTCCTACGAGCAGTACTTC
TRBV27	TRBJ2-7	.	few	CAIGPGVKPYEQYF	TGCGCCATTGGCCCGGGGGTCAAACCCTACGAGCAGTACTTC
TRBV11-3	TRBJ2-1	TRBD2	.	CASSLDGRGGLDEQFF	TGTGCCAGCAGCTTAGATGGGCGGGGGGGCCTCGACGAGCAGTTCTTC
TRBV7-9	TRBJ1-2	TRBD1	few	CASSSGQELVYGYTF	TGTGCCAGCAGCTCTGGACAGGAGCTAGTCTATGGCTACACCTTC
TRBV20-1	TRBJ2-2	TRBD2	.	CSATAGGLNTGELFF	TGCAGTGCTACGGCGGGGGGGCTGAACACCGGGGAGCTGTTTTTT
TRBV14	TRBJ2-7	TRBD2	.	CASSRTSGIDEQYF	TGTGCCAGCAGCCGGACTAGCGGTATTGATGAGCAGTACTTC
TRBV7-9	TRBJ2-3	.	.	CASRHDSTDTQYF	TGTGCCAGCAGACACGACAGCACAGATACGCAGTATTTT
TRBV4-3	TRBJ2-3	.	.	CASSQSTGPRQVTQYF	TGCGCCAGCAGCCAAAGTACGGGACCCAGGCAAGTTACGCAGTATTTT
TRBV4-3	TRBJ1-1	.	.	CASSPTGGENTEAFF	TGCGCCAGCAGCCCCACCGGGGGAGAGAACACTGAAGCTTTCTTT
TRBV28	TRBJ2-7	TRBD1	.	CASSPSSDRRSHEQYF	TGTGCCAGCAGTCCGTCCTCGGACAGGCGCTCCCACGAGCAGTACTTC
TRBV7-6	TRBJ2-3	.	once	CASSLEGAVSSTDTQYF	TGTGCCAGCAGCTTAGAAGGTGCCGTTTCTAGCACAGATACGCAGTATTTT
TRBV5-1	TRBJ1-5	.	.	CASSLEPLVHF	TGCGCCAGCAGCTTGGAACCTTTAGTGCATTTT
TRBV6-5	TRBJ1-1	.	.	CASSYSQATATEAFF	TGTGCCAGCAGTTACTCGCAGGCCACGGCAACTGAAGCTTTCTTT
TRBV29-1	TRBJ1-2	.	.	CSVDPRDDGYTF	TGCAGCGTGGACCCGAGGGACGATGGCTACACCTTC
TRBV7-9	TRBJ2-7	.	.	CASSLVSGYTNYEQYF	TGTGCCAGCAGCTTAGTCAGCGGGTACACTAACTACGAGCAGTACTTC
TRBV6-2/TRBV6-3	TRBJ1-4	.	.	CASSHRMGSFGTNEKLFF	TGTGCCAGCAGTCACCGCATGGGATCGTTTGGAACTAATGAAAAACTGTTTTTT